The rows below give T cell receptor beta chains drawn from one sample of a study of blood T cell repertoires in COVID-19. The data were produced by immunoSEQ multiplex PCR, yet TCRdb's version contains in-frame clones alone and is incomplete. The sample carries a few hundred thousand clones, around 89% recorded once. The specimen was peripheral blood. The receptor source for this set is a woman aged 25-40 years with COVID-19, enrolled during active disease. The CDR3 runs from the conserved cysteine through the conserved F or W. Each record gives: D gene, V gene, clone size, J gene, CDR3 protein, CDR3 DNA. The D gene is left open where the match is weak. Expanded clones are given a class, and other clones once, few, many or no size at all.

TRBD1	TRBV6-5	once	TRBJ1-1	CASTPLAGGNTEAFF	TGTGCCAGCACCCCCCTGGCAGGGGGGAACACTGAAGCTTTCTTT
TRBD2	TRBV4-3	.	TRBJ2-3	CASSQTATGLAGGEDTQYF	TGCGCCAGCAGCCAGACGGCGACGGGACTAGCGGGAGGGGAAGATACGCAGTATTTT
.	TRBV4-1	.	TRBJ2-3	CASSQDEGVLPSTDTQYF	TGCGCCAGCAGCCAAGATGAGGGGGTCCTACCTAGCACAGATACGCAGTATTTT
TRBD2	TRBV5-4	.	TRBJ2-2	CASSLKRTSGRASNTGELFF	TGTGCCAGCAGCTTGAAAAGGACTAGCGGGAGGGCCTCGAACACCGGGGAGCTGTTTTTT
.	TRBV6-6	.	TRBJ1-2	CASSYTAGRRLYGYTF	TGTGCCAGCAGTTACACGGCAGGGCGACGGTTGTATGGCTACACCTTC
.	TRBV7-2	.	TRBJ2-2	CASSLLPPRVYTGELFF	TGTGCCAGCAGCTTACTCCCTCCCAGGGTCTACACCGGGGAGCTGTTTTTT
TRBD1	TRBV19	.	TRBJ2-3	CASTTGPSTDTQYF	TGTGCCAGTACGACAGGGCCTAGCACAGATACGCAGTATTTT
TRBD2	TRBV9	.	TRBJ2-3	CASSVGVTAGGPDTQYF	TGTGCCAGCAGCGTAGGTGTTACGGCGGGGGGTCCAGATACGCAGTATTTT
.	TRBV7-2	few	TRBJ2-1	CASSLGLDEQFF	TGTGCCAGCAGCTTAGGGCTCGATGAGCAGTTCTTC
.	TRBV5-6	.	TRBJ1-1	CASSREAEAFF	TGTGCCAGCAGCCGGGAGGCCGAAGCTTTCTTT
TRBD2	TRBV6-1	.	TRBJ2-3	CASSEIAGGITDTQYF	TGTGCCAGCAGTGAAATAGCGGGGGGGATCACAGATACGCAGTATTTT
TRBD2	TRBV29-1	.	TRBJ2-1	CSVQLLAGGQKFF	TGCAGCGTCCAACTCCTAGCGGGGGGGCAGAAGTTCTTC
.	TRBV12-3/TRBV12-4	.	TRBJ2-3	CASTDINTQYF	TGTGCCAGCACGGACATTAATACGCAGTATTTT
.	TRBV4-3	.	TRBJ1-2	CASSQDFGGREFNYGYTF	TGCGCCAGCAGCCAAGATTTTGGCGGCCGGGAATTTAACTATGGCTACACCTTC
TRBD2	TRBV11-2	.	TRBJ2-3	CASSLGTSGPDTQYF	TGTGCCAGCAGCCTCGGGACTAGCGGCCCAGATACGCAGTATTTT
TRBD2	TRBV11-3	.	TRBJ2-1	CASSLGLAGSNEQFF	TGTGCCAGCAGCTTAGGACTAGCGGGAAGCAATGAGCAGTTCTTC
.	TRBV28	.	TRBJ2-6	CASSSPQLQGAGANVLTF	TGTGCCAGCAGTTCTCCACAACTACAGGGTGCTGGGGCCAACGTCCTGACTTTC